Below are 21 T cell receptor beta chains sequenced from a single sample in a study of memory CD4+ T cells and cytomegalovirus serostatus. The method was immunoSEQ multiplex PCR; TCRdb's version includes in-frame clones alone and lacks a portion of them. Here the sample spans 60,000 to 75,000 clones, around 80% being singletons. Single viable CD3+CD4+CD8-CD45RO+ cells were sorted as the memory CD4+ T cells. The sample was memory CD4+ T cells from blood. The receptors derive from an adult in good health and CMV-seronegative. Some clones in this sample may be carry-over from other donors' samples.

This clone was detected only once. In nucleotides, the CDR3 is TGTGCCAGCACCCCCCTGGGCATCCGACACTATGGCTACACCTTC. This sequence encodes CASTPLGIRHYGYTF. V gene TRBV6-1 combines with J gene TRBJ1-2; D gene unclear. CDR3 length equals 15 residues. With 7 bases removed from V and 3 bases from J, the gap between germline ends came to 18 bases. Germline V lookup: CDR1 MNHNS, CDR2 SASEGT.

This chain connects TRBV30 to TRBJ1-3; TRBD1 matches 10 bases. CDR1 and CDR2 from the germline V gene are GTSNPN and SVGIG (reference sequence). The CDR3 extends over 13 amino acids. V shed 5 bases and J 2 bases; nucleotides not matched to a gene: 0. The chain's CDR3 is CAWGTGAGNTIYF. As DNA, the CDR3 is TGTGCCTGGGGGACAGGGGCTGGAAACACCATATATTTT. Together with reference TRBV30 and TRBJ1-3, the CDR3 gives the full variable domain: SQTIHQWPATLVQPVGSPLSLECTVEGTSNPNLYWYRQAAGRGLQLLFYSVGIGQISSEVPQNLSASRPQDRQFILSSKKLLLSDSGFYLCAWGTGAGNTIYFGEGSWLTVV.

The chain combines TRBV6-6 with TRBJ1-2; D is undetermined. The germline V gene has CDR1 MNHNY and CDR2 SVGAGI (reference sequence). Trimming removed 5 bases from V and 4 bases from J, with 11 bases in between. CDR3 length equals 13 residues. DNA of the CDR3: TGTGCCAGCAGTCGGACGCAGTTCTATGGCTACACCTTC. It codes for CASSRTQFYGYTF.

The chain employs TRBV28 and TRBJ1-6, with TRBD1 matching 10 bases. CDR1 is MDHEN, CDR2 SYDVKM, per germline. The CDR3 is made up of 17 amino acids. J lost 5 bases, V lost 4 bases, and 8 bases had no gene match. CDR3 coding DNA: TGTGCCAGCAGTTCGTTGGACAGGGGGTTTGATAATTCACCCCTCCACTTT. It is translated as CASSSLDRGFDNSPLHF.

The chain links TRBV28 to TRBJ1-4; D is perhaps TRBD1 (5 bases). Germline assignment: CDR1 MDHEN and CDR2 SYDVKM. The CDR3 runs to 17 residues. V was shortened by 5 bases and J by 0 bases, with 16 bases between the two germline ends. The CDR3, as DNA: TGTGCCAGCAGTGTAGGGACTGGCTTTGCAACTAATGAAAAACTGTTTTTT. It encodes CASSVGTGFATNEKLFF. Drawing the rest from reference TRBV28 and TRBJ1-4, the complete variable domain is DVKVTQSSRYLVKRTGEKVFLECVQDMDHENMFWYRQDPGLGLRLIYFSYDVKMKEKGDIPEGYSVSREKKERFSLILESASTNQTSMYLCASSVGTGFATNEKLFFGSGTQLSVL.

V gene TRBV4-3 combines with J gene TRBJ1-3; tentatively, D is TRBD1 (5 bases). V was shortened by 5 bases and J by 0 bases, with 14 bases between the two germline ends. Germline-derived CDR1 and CDR2 are LGHNA and YSLEER. The CDR3 consists of 16 residues. CDR3 residues: CASSVGTRASGNTIYF. CDR3 nucleotides: TGCGCCAGCAGCGTAGGGACCAGGGCCTCTGGAAACACCATATATTTT.

This chain joins TRBV5-4 and TRBJ2-3, with TRBD1 identical over 7 bases. The CDR3 has 16 amino acids. Unmatched junction bases numbered 4, after V lost 0 bases and J lost 0 bases. From germline, CDR1 is SGHNT and CDR2 YYREEE (reference sequence). Here the CDR3 DNA reads TGTGCCAGCAGCTTGGCTGGGGGACAGAGCACAGATACGCAGTATTTT. Its protein product is CASSLAGGQSTDTQYF.

The chain joins TRBV28 to TRBJ1-1, with D perhaps TRBD1 (5 bases). CDR1 is MDHEN, CDR2 SYDVKM, per germline. This CDR3 region has 14 residues. V lost 3 bases and J lost 3, with 11 bases in between. In DNA, the CDR3 is TGTGCCAGCAGTTTCCCAGGGAGCCACACTGAAGCTTTCTTT. It translates to CASSFPGSHTEAFF.

The chain is built from TRBV5-6 and TRBJ1-4, with D uncertain. The V and J ends lost 3 bases and 8 bases respectively, with 20 bases between them. Germline CDR1 and CDR2: SGHDT and YYEEEE. The CDR3 extends over 16 amino acids. The DNA of the CDR3 is TGTGCCAGCAGCTGGAGGGAAGAAGGCTGGGAGGAAAAACTGTTTTTT. This encodes CASSWREEGWEEKLFF.

V and J are TRBV4-1 and TRBJ1-5; TRBD1 might be the D (5 bases). Trimming shortened V by 6 bases and J by 2 bases, and 14 bases separated the two germline ends. CDR3 length equals 15 residues. Germline V gives CDR1 MGHRA, CDR2 YSYEKL. This CDR3 is CASRLNQGGNQPQHF. In DNA, the CDR3 is TGCGCCAGCAGGTTAAATCAGGGCGGCAATCAGCCCCAGCATTTT.

The chain uses TRBV10-3 and TRBJ1-2, with 9 bases identical to TRBD1. Germline loops: CDR1 ENHRY, CDR2 SYGVKD. V lost 5 bases to trimming and J lost 6 bases; unmatched junction nucleotides: 4. The CDR3 covers 13 residues. The DNA for the CDR3 is TGTGCCATCAGTTCACAGGGGGCGGATGGCTACACCTTC. Translated, it gives CAISSQGADGYTF.

The CDR3 sequence is CASSSGHEVSHHEQYF. The CDR3 DNA reads TGTGCCAGCAGCTCGGGGCATGAGGTGTCACACCACGAGCAGTACTTC. The chain has TRBV4-2 and TRBJ2-7; D is tentatively TRBD1 or TRBD2 (5 bases each). Germline values: CDR1 LGHNA, CDR2 YNFKEQ. With 5 bases removed from V and 5 bases from J, the gap between germline ends came to 22 bases. The CDR3 is made up of 16 amino acids.

V and J are TRBV6-4 and TRBJ2-2, with D tentatively TRBD2 (5 bases). Trimming shortened V by 3 bases and J by 6 bases, and 8 bases separated the two germline ends. Germline assignment: CDR1 MRHNA and CDR2 SNTAGT. The CDR3 has 13 residues. The DNA for the CDR3 is TGTGCCAGCAGTGAAACACTAGCCGGGGAGCTGTTTTTT. Translating gives CASSETLAGELFF.

The chain employs TRBV5-6 and TRBJ1-2; 9 bases map to TRBD1. V trimming: 0 bases; J trimming: 7 bases; junction bases outside the gene matches: 10. CDR3 length: 16 residues. Germline values: CDR1 SGHDT, CDR2 YYEEEE. The chain's CDR3 is CASSLVQGALVLGYTF. The CDR3, as DNA: TGTGCCAGCAGCTTGGTACAGGGGGCCCTGGTACTTGGCTACACCTTC.

J is TRBJ1-2 and V is TRBV19, with D perhaps matching TRBD1 (5 bases). The length of the CDR3 is 15 residues. V was trimmed by 5 bases and J by 4 bases, leaving 17 bases between them. From germline, CDR1 is LNHDA and CDR2 SQIVND (reference sequence). The CDR3 sequence is CASSSQGARGYGYTF. The CDR3 DNA sequence: TGTGCCAGTAGTTCCCAGGGTGCGCGAGGCTATGGCTACACCTTC. The full variable domain, rest sourced from reference TRBV19 and TRBJ1-2, is DGGITQSPKYLFRKEGQNVTLSCEQNLNHDAMYWYRQDPGQGLRLIYYSQIVNDFQKGDIAEGYSVSREKKESFPLTVTSAQKNPTAFYLCASSSQGARGYGYTFGSGTRLTVV.

The gene calls are TRBV2 and TRBJ1-5; the D is unclear. The CDR3 loop spans 14 amino acids. With 0 bases removed from V and 6 bases from J, the gap between germline ends came to 9 bases. Germline CDR1 and CDR2: SNHLY and FYNNEI. The CDR3 bases are TGTGCCAGCAGTGAAGCTGCCGGCGGTCAGCCCCAGCATTTT. Its protein is CASSEAAGGQPQHF.

As for this clone: One end of the junction is discordant with germline, which a read error may explain. For the CDR3, the DNA is TGCGCCACCAGTGGGGCGGCGGTCCAATTCTTC. It translates to CATSGAAVQFF. This chain links TRBV10-2 with TRBJ2-1, with a tentative D call TRBD1 (5 bases). The CDR3 has 11 residues. In germline, CDR1 is WSHSY, CDR2 SAAADI.

CDR3 residues: CSVRNPSYEQYF. The DNA of the CDR3 is TGCAGCGTGAGAAACCCTTCCTACGAGCAGTACTTC. This chain connects TRBV29-1 to TRBJ2-7; D remains unclear. CDR1 SQVTM and CDR2 ANQGSEA come from the germline V gene. The CDR3 covers 12 residues. The ends were cut back, 6 bases at V and 1 base at J, with 10 bases in the middle.

With respect to this clone: The sample contains more than one DNA sequence encoding this CDR3. V usage is TRBV7-9 and J usage is TRBJ1-3; no definite D call. In germline, CDR1 is SEHNR, CDR2 FQNEAQ (reference sequence). V lost 3 bases to trimming and J lost 0 bases, with 6 bases between them. The CDR3 spans 14 residues. The CDR3 coding sequence is TGTGCCAGCAGCTTCCAGAGCTCTGGAAACACCATATATTTT. As protein: CASSFQSSGNTIYF.

The chain links TRBV4-1 to TRBJ1-3, with TRBD1 as a possible D gene (5 bases). The V end was cut by 2 bases, the J end by 0 bases, with 14 bases between. Germline V gene data show CDR1 as MGHRA and CDR2 as YSYEKL. The CDR3 has 17 amino acids. The CDR3 DNA follows: TGCGCCAGCAGCCAACAGGGTAATTCGGGCTCTGGAAACACCATATATTTT. This translates into CASSQQGNSGSGNTIYF.

The chain is built from TRBV28 and TRBJ1-2; 12 bases are a match to TRBD1. This CDR3 has 17 residues. The J segment lost 4 bases and the V segment lost 4 bases, leaving 10 bases of the junction unmatched. CDR1 MDHEN and CDR2 SYDVKM come from the germline V gene. The CDR3 DNA sequence: TGTGCCAGCAGTTCCGGGACAGGGGGCCAGTATTTCTATGGCTACACCTTC. It yields the protein CASSSGTGGQYFYGYTF.